The entry that follows covers one T cell receptor (beta chain) sequence. Its antigen is still unknown. The time point is: persistent/refractory GD, antithyroid drugs over 5 years with positive TRAb. Preparation of the TCR library used RNA extracted from PBMCs. Each patient gave 7 to 9 milliliters of EDTA-anticoagulated peripheral blood. Building of the TCR beta libraries involved iRepertoire HTBI primers and Arm-PCR of CDR3 regions. TCRdb itself ran the multiplex PCR reads through MiXCR, one entry per CDR3 protein. The sample lists more than 650,000 distinct CDR3 sequences, about 30% occurring once. The sample is drawn from a study of regulatory T cells in long-lasting Graves disease. Findings of the study overall: Segments TRBV28, TRBJ1-2 and TRBJ2-5 showed preferential usage in persistent disease. For persistent Graves' patients, TCR diversity was lower than for newly diagnosed ones.

The CDR3 spans 14 residues. Germline V gene lookup returns CDR1 MNHEY and CDR2 SMNVEV (reference sequence). V dropped 1 base and J dropped 5 bases, with 11 bases sitting between them. The chain employs TRBV27 and TRBJ1-2; D is uncertain. This specimen consisted of peripheral blood mononuclear cells (PBMCs), obtained when the disease was refractory, from a patient treated with antithyroid drugs. The source of this sequence is a female donor with Graves disease. The CDR3 DNA sequence: TGTGCCAGCAGTTTATTGGGCGGAGCGTATGGCTACACCTTC. Protein sequence: CASSLLGGAYGYTF.